Below, 24 T cell receptor beta chains from the same sample are listed, as sequenced in a study of blood T cells in healthy people across ages. Alongside a J-beta primer mix, a sample-barcoded 5' primer served in a second PCR lasting 7 to 11 cycles. TCRdb independently ran MiXCR on the 5' RACE reads; one entry per CDR3 protein. This table has 1,500,000 or so distinct CDR3 sequences, about 45% appearing once. The specimen sequenced was blood. The receptors originated from a woman in her late teens or twenties in good health.

The genes are TRBV7-2 and TRBJ2-2; D unresolved. Germline-derived CDR1 and CDR2 are SGHTA and FQGNSA. Trimming left V 3 bases short and J 9 bases short, with 32 bases between. The length of the CDR3 is 20 residues. This chain's CDR3 is CASSFPQPRPGVPNGRELFF. For the CDR3, the DNA is TGTGCCAGCAGCTTCCCACAACCGAGACCAGGCGTCCCGAACGGCCGGGAGCTGTTTTTT.

The gene calls are TRBV15 and TRBJ2-7, with D possibly called TRBD1 or TRBD2 (5 bases each). The V and J ends lost 5 bases and 2 bases respectively, with 16 bases between them. Germline V gives CDR1 LNHNV, CDR2 YYDKDF (reference sequence). CDR3 length: 15 amino acids. CDR3 nucleotides: TGTGCCACCAGCGGGAAGGGGCTGGGGGCCTACGAGCAGTACTTC. Protein: CATSGKGLGAYEQYF.

The rearrangement links TRBV7-8 to TRBJ2-7, with D unclear. This CDR3 has 14 amino acids. Germline-derived CDR1 and CDR2 are SGHVS and FQNEAQ. Trimming shortened V by 0 bases and J by 5 bases, and 11 bases separated the two germline ends. CDR3 loop: CASSLARIAHEQYF. CDR3 DNA sequence: TGTGCCAGCAGCTTAGCGCGTATCGCCCACGAGCAGTACTTC.

This clonotype showed up just a few times. The V and J genes are TRBV4-3 and TRBJ2-1; TRBD1 is a possible D gene (7 bases). The CDR3 has 16 amino acids. The germline V gene has CDR1 LGHNA and CDR2 YSLEER. Trimming left V 0 bases short and J 7 bases short, with 16 bases between. The CDR3 sequence is CASSQDAGGLANEQFF. The CDR3 nucleotides are TGCGCCAGCAGCCAAGATGCAGGGGGGTTGGCGAATGAGCAGTTCTTC.

The rearrangement links TRBV13 to TRBJ2-7; 10 nucleotides agree with TRBD1. Germline CDR1 and CDR2: PRHDT and FYEKMQ (reference sequence). The CDR3 loop spans 15 amino acids. V shed 2 bases and J 7 bases; nucleotides not matched to a gene: 8. CDR3 protein: CASSLPGQGKAEQYF. The CDR3 DNA follows: TGTGCCAGCAGCTTACCGGGACAGGGGAAAGCTGAGCAGTACTTC. Complete variable domain (other parts from reference TRBV13 and TRBJ2-7): AAGVIQSPRHLIKEKRETATLKCYPIPRHDTVYWYQQGPGQDPQFLISFYEKMQSDKGSIPDRFSAQQFSDYHSELNMSSLELGDSALYFCASSLPGQGKAEQYFGPGTRLTVT.

This clonotype was observed a handful of times. The chain has TRBV7-2 and TRBJ2-3, with 12 bases matching TRBD2. Germline CDR1 is SGHTA and CDR2 is FQGNSA. This CDR3 spans 16 amino acids. With V trimmed by 5 bases and J by 2 bases, 5 bases remained unmatched. The CDR3: CASSPRLAGVTDTQYF. The DNA of the CDR3 is TGTGCCAGCAGCCCACGACTAGCGGGGGTCACAGATACGCAGTATTTT.

V gene TRBV29-1 combines with J gene TRBJ2-5, with 7 bases that match TRBD2. CDR1 and CDR2 (germline): SQVTM, ANQGSEA. The CDR3 covers 13 residues. V was clipped by 5 bases and J by 3 bases; unmatched bases: 6. The CDR3 region is CSVRASGKETQYF. CDR3 nucleotides: TGCAGCGTTAGGGCTAGCGGAAAAGAGACCCAGTACTTC.

The chain recombines TRBV13 with TRBJ2-2, with 9 bases aligning to TRBD2. With 2 bases clipped from V and 3 bases from J, the junction kept 4 bases outside the gene matches. Germline V gives CDR1 PRHDT, CDR2 FYEKMQ (reference sequence). CDR3 length: 16 residues. CDR3 sequence (DNA): TGTGCCAGCAGCTTACGTCTAGCGGGGTACACCGGGGAGCTGTTTTTT. It yields the protein CASSLRLAGYTGELFF.

The chain links TRBV20-1 to TRBJ2-1; 10 bases are a match to TRBD2. With 5 bases clipped from V and 7 bases from J, the junction kept 11 bases outside the gene matches. This CDR3 comprises 15 residues. Germline V gene sequence: CDR1 DFQATT, CDR2 SNEGSKA (reference sequence). CDR3 in DNA: TGCAGTGCTCCTGAGTTTACTAGCGGGAAAAATGAGCAGTTCTTC. Translated: CSAPEFTSGKNEQFF.

A remark on this clonotype: Being one base from a much bigger clone, this may be a read error. V gene TRBV18 combines with J gene TRBJ1-2, with no clear D. The CDR3 is made up of 12 amino acids. Germline V gene lookup returns CDR1 KGHSH and CDR2 LQKENI. CDR3 in DNA: TGTGCCGGCTCACTTCTAGGGTATGGCTACACCTTC. It specifies CAGSLLGYGYTF.

This chain joins TRBV7-9 and TRBJ2-2; 9 positions agree with TRBD2. This CDR3 has 19 amino acids. V shed 0 bases, J shed 0 bases, and the junction held 8 bases outside the gene matches. In germline, CDR1 is SEHNR, CDR2 FQNEAQ (reference sequence). CDR3 amino acids: CASSLASWASGTNTGELFF. The CDR3 DNA is TGTGCCAGCAGCTTAGCGTCTTGGGCTAGCGGGACGAACACCGGGGAGCTGTTTTTT.

In its sample, this clonotype was seen a few times. V and J are TRBV7-9 and TRBJ2-1; D assignment may be TRBD1 or TRBD2 (5 bases each). V was clipped by 1 base and J by 2 bases, with 9 bases between them. Germline CDR1 and CDR2: SEHNR and FQNEAQ (reference sequence). The CDR3 covers 15 residues. The CDR3 spells CASSLVATAYNEQFF. Written as DNA, the CDR3 is TGTGCCAGCAGCTTAGTAGCGACAGCCTACAATGAGCAGTTCTTC.

The chain has TRBV7-9 and TRBJ2-7; D gene ambiguous. Germline CDR1 SEHNR, CDR2 FQNEAQ (reference sequence). Trimming shortened V by 1 base and J by 2 bases, and 9 bases separated the two germline ends. The CDR3 has 14 amino acids. As DNA, the CDR3 is TGTGCCAGCAGCTTAGGGTTTAGCCCCTACGAGCAGTACTTC. Protein product: CASSLGFSPYEQYF.

The chain combines TRBV14 with TRBJ2-1, with 8 bases lining up with TRBD1. The CDR3 length is 15 residues. Looked up from germline, CDR1 is SGHDN and CDR2 is FVKESK. V trimming: 4 bases; J trimming: 4 bases; junction bases outside the gene matches: 6. The CDR3 loop is CASSLRDRLYNEQFF. In DNA, the CDR3 is TGTGCCAGCAGCCTCCGGGACAGGTTGTACAATGAGCAGTTCTTC.

In its sample, this clonotype was seen a few times. The rearrangement uses TRBV12-3 or TRBV12-4 and TRBJ2-2; possible D gene TRBD1, 6 bases. The CDR3 runs 14 residues. V was shortened by 5 bases and J by 7 bases, with 14 bases between the two germline ends. CDR3 in DNA: TGTGCCAGCAGTCCCTCGACAGGTAGCGGGGAGCTGTTTTTT. Translated, it gives CASSPSTGSGELFF.

Comment on this clonotype: The junction and the germline gene differ at one end; a read error may be behind it. The chain combines TRBV27 with TRBJ2-1, with D tentatively TRBD2 (6 bases). Germline values: CDR1 MNHEY, CDR2 SMNVEV (reference sequence). This CDR3 has 13 amino acids. In DNA form, the CDR3 reads TGTTCCAGCAGTTTAATGGGAGGCAATGAGCAGTTCTTC. It encodes CSSSLMGGNEQFF.

The J gene is TRBJ2-1, the V gene TRBV12-3 or TRBV12-4; possibly TRBD2 for D (5 bases). V was pared by 7 bases and J by 0 bases, with 13 bases between. The CDR3 is 15 amino acids. The CDR3 loop reads CASTPDSTSYNEQFF. The CDR3 coding sequence is TGTGCCAGCACCCCGGACTCCACCTCCTACAATGAGCAGTTCTTC.

This clonotype was seen just once. The rearrangement uses TRBV12-3 or TRBV12-4 and TRBJ1-1; no definite D call. V lost 6 bases to trimming and J lost 6 bases, with 11 bases between them. The CDR3 has 12 amino acids. The CDR3 bases are TGTGCCAGCAGGGCTGCGGTAGCTGAAGCTTTCTTT. Amino acids: CASRAAVAEAFF.

The gene calls are TRBV4-3 and TRBJ2-3; 8 bases are a match to TRBD1. V shed 3 bases and J 2 bases; nucleotides not matched to a gene: 10. The length of the CDR3 is 17 residues. CDR1 and CDR2 (germline): LGHNA, YSLEER. The CDR3 sequence is CASSQDDRGGDTDTQYF. DNA of the CDR3: TGCGCCAGCAGCCAGGATGACAGGGGAGGAGACACAGATACGCAGTATTTT.

The V gene is TRBV20-1, the J gene TRBJ1-1, with 9 bases that match TRBD1. The CDR3 is 14 amino acids. Trimming cost V 6 bases and J 10 bases; bases outside gene matches: 15. CDR1 DFQATT and CDR2 SNEGSKA come from the germline V gene (reference sequence). DNA for the CDR3: TGCAGTGCCCGGAGGGGGACAGGGTTAAGCGTAGCTTTCTTT. It codes for CSARRGTGLSVAFF.

J is TRBJ2-7 and V is TRBV13; possibly TRBD1 for D (6 bases). The length of the CDR3 is 12 residues. The germline CDR1 and CDR2 sequences are PRHDT and FYEKMQ (reference sequence). Trimming removed 7 bases from V and 6 bases from J, with 13 bases in between. CDR3 bases: TGTGCCAGCAACTCACAGGGTGGCGAGCAGTACTTC. Residues: CASNSQGGEQYF.

The chain carries TRBV29-1 and TRBJ2-2, with TRBD1 matching 11 bases. The CDR3 has 17 amino acids. Germline V gene lookup returns CDR1 SQVTM and CDR2 ANQGSEA. J lost 6 bases, V lost 0 bases, and 9 bases had no gene match. CDR3 in DNA: TGCAGCGTTGAAGAAGGGGGACAGGGGGGATTTGCCGGGGAGCTGTTTTTT. It translates to CSVEEGGQGGFAGELFF.

The rearrangement uses TRBV5-1 and TRBJ2-7, with 9 bases that match TRBD1. The germline gives CDR1 SGHRS, CDR2 YFSETQ. V gave up 4 bases and J gave up 0 bases; unmatched junction bases: 5. The length of the CDR3 is 15 residues. CDR3 region: CASSSGTGPSYEQYF. CDR3 bases: TGCGCCAGCAGCAGTGGGACAGGGCCCTCCTACGAGCAGTACTTC.

V is TRBV6-2 or TRBV6-3 and J is TRBJ1-2; D may be TRBD1 (5 bases). V was trimmed by 6 bases and J by 5 bases, leaving 19 bases between them. The CDR3 spans 15 residues. Germline values: CDR1 MNHEY, CDR2 SVGEGT. The CDR3 DNA reads TGTGCCAGCAGCCTGGGGGACGGTGGATTTTATGGCTACACCTTC. Translation gives CASSLGDGGFYGYTF.